These 24 T cell receptor beta chains share one sample of origin, sequenced in a study of shared clonotypes between healthy human individuals. Data came from immunoSEQ multiplex PCR; TCRdb stores just in-frame clones and leaves some out. The table lists 2 million to 2.5 million clones, around 90% of them singletons, with 0.37% in the top ten. What was sequenced was naive CD4+ T cells from PBMCs. The subset: CD45RA+ positively selected. Source of these receptors: a man younger than 30 in good health. Some clones in this sample may be carry-over from other donors' samples.

This clone is a singleton in its sample. Other DNA sequences in the same sample also yield this CDR3. The CDR3 loop is CASSRPNEKLFF. The DNA for the CDR3 is TGTGCCAGCAGCCGTCCGAATGAAAAACTGTTTTTT. This chain links TRBV7-2 with TRBJ1-4; D is unclear. Germline CDR1 SGHTA, CDR2 FQGNSA. V lost 5 bases and J lost 5, with 6 bases in between. The CDR3 is 12 residues long.

This clone came up once. The V and J genes are TRBV11-2 and TRBJ2-7, with 10 bases fitting TRBD2. There are 14 residues in the CDR3. Trimming took 3 bases from V and 3 from J; bases not matched to a gene: 2. Germline values: CDR1 SGHAT, CDR2 FQNNGV. Written as DNA, the CDR3 is TGTGCCAGCAGCTTTACTAGCGGGGACTACGAGCAGTACTTC. It yields the protein CASSFTSGDYEQYF.

The V call is TRBV21-1, the J call TRBJ2-5. TRBV21-1 is designated a pseudogene. The CDR3 runs to 11 residues. CDR3 residues: CASRRTAVGYF. Here the CDR3 DNA reads TGTGCCAGCAGAAGGACGGCCGTCGGGTACTTC.

The chain links TRBV30 to TRBJ1-1; D gene ambiguous. Germline V gives CDR1 GTSNPN, CDR2 SVGIG (reference sequence). V lost 0 bases and J 2 bases, leaving 13 bases between the germline ends. This CDR3 has 15 residues. The CDR3: CAWSVRRVRNTEAFF. The CDR3, as DNA: TGTGCCTGGAGTGTAAGGAGGGTCCGAAACACTGAAGCTTTCTTT.

The chain uses TRBV7-9 and TRBJ1-1, with a weak D call TRBD1 (5 bases). Trimming removed 2 bases at V and 4 bases at J, with 14 bases between. The germline CDR1 and CDR2 sequences are SEHNR and FQNEAQ (reference sequence). The CDR3 runs 15 residues. For the CDR3, the DNA is TGTGCCAGCAGCTTAAGTAGGGGCAGGGCCACTGAAGCTTTCTTT. Its translation is CASSLSRGRATEAFF.

This sequence joins TRBV4-2 and TRBJ2-3, with 8 bases matching TRBD2. V was clipped by 0 bases and J by 3 bases; unmatched bases: 8. Germline CDR1 and CDR2: LGHNA and YNFKEQ. This CDR3 has 17 residues. Written as DNA, the CDR3 is TGTGCCAGCAGCCAAGAAGGGGCGGGAGGTCCGACAGATACGCAGTATTTT. This encodes CASSQEGAGGPTDTQYF.

The CDR3 region is CASSPLRGRYEQYF. The CDR3 coding sequence is TGTGCCAGCAGTCCCTTGAGAGGGCGGTACGAGCAGTACTTC. This sequence joins TRBV6-5 and TRBJ2-7; D is possibly TRBD2 (5 bases). The CDR3 sequence is 14 residues long. From germline, CDR1 is MNHEY and CDR2 SVGAGI. V lost 5 bases and J 4 bases, leaving 15 bases between the germline ends.

The V and J genes are TRBV7-9 and TRBJ2-3; TRBD2 matches 10 bases. In germline, CDR1 is SEHNR, CDR2 FQNEAQ (reference sequence). CDR3 length: 19 amino acids. Losses at the gene ends were 1 base for V and 4 bases for J; bases not matched to a gene: 14. CDR3 DNA: TGTGCCAGCAGCTTAGTTTGGCTAGCGGGAGACCCAGGGCCAGATACGCAGTATTTT. Protein sequence: CASSLVWLAGDPGPDTQYF. Together with reference TRBV7-9 and TRBJ2-3, the CDR3 gives the full variable domain: DTGVSQNPRHKITKRGQNVTFRCDPISEHNRLYWYRQTLGQGPEFLTYFQNEAQLEKSRLLSDRFSAERPKGSFSTLEIQRTEQGDSAMYLCASSLVWLAGDPGPDTQYFGPGTRLTVL.

The chain couples TRBV5-4 to TRBJ2-2; D is unclear. This CDR3 has 17 amino acids. Trimming took 4 bases from V and 2 from J, leaving 18 bases between them. The germline V gene encodes CDR1 SGHNT and CDR2 YYREEE (reference sequence). The CDR3: CASSPRLSYTNTGELFF. In nucleotides, the CDR3 is TGTGCCAGCAGCCCCAGACTCAGCTACACTAACACCGGGGAGCTGTTTTTT.

Details on this clone: In the same sample, other DNA sequences code for this CDR3. V and J are TRBV15 and TRBJ2-3; 7 nucleotides line up with TRBD1. This CDR3 comprises 14 residues. Germline trimming cut 1 base from V and 3 bases from J; bases unmatched to any gene: 1. Germline V gene lookup returns CDR1 LNHNV and CDR2 YYDKDF (reference sequence). The CDR3 DNA sequence: TGTGCCACCAGCAGAGGGGGACAGACAGATACGCAGTATTTT. Its translation: CATSRGGQTDTQYF.

This rearrangement joins TRBV6-1 to TRBJ2-1; D is unclear. The CDR3 spans 11 residues. Trimming removed 7 bases at V and 4 bases at J, with 5 bases between. Germline assignment: CDR1 MNHNS and CDR2 SASEGT. As DNA, the CDR3 is TGTGCCAGCACCTATTACAATGAGCAGTTCTTC. It specifies CASTYYNEQFF.

This rearrangement joins TRBV28 to TRBJ1-5; a weak D match, TRBD1 (6 bases). There are 16 residues in the CDR3. V lost 6 bases to trimming and J lost 7 bases, with 22 bases between them. Germline loops: CDR1 MDHEN, CDR2 SYDVKM. CDR3 region: CASSPNRWGLDQPQHF. The CDR3 DNA is TGTGCCAGCAGCCCTAACCGTTGGGGGCTAGACCAGCCCCAGCATTTT.

This clone has only one observation. J is TRBJ1-6 and V is TRBV6-5, with TRBD1 as a possible D gene (6 bases). The CDR3 sequence is 11 residues long. Germline V gene sequence: CDR1 MNHEY, CDR2 SVGAGI. V was pared by 4 bases and J by 18 bases, with 13 bases between. The CDR3 nucleotides read TGTGCCAGCAGTTTCAGGGGACACCACCACTTT. This encodes CASSFRGHHHF.

The V gene is TRBV10-3, the J gene TRBJ2-7, with D perhaps matching TRBD1 (6 bases). The ends were cut back, 6 bases at V and 1 base at J, with 13 bases in the middle. CDR1 and CDR2 (germline): ENHRY, SYGVKD. The CDR3 has 14 residues. The CDR3 reads CAISANRASYEQYF. The CDR3 DNA follows: TGTGCCATCAGCGCGAACAGGGCGTCCTACGAGCAGTACTTC.

The chain is built from TRBV7-8 and TRBJ2-2; unclear D gene. V dropped 5 bases and J dropped 8 bases, with 9 bases sitting between them. The length of the CDR3 is 12 residues. Germline V gene data show CDR1 as SGHVS and CDR2 as FQNEAQ. Written as DNA, the CDR3 is TGTGCCAGCAGCGATCGGCATGGGGAGCTGTTTTTT. Translated: CASSDRHGELFF. The variable domain in full, completed from reference TRBV7-8 and TRBJ2-2, reads GAGVSQSPRYKVAKRGQDVALRCDPISGHVSLFWYQQALGQGPEFLTYFQNEAQLDKSGLPSDRFFAERPEGSVSTLKIQRTQQEDSAVYLCASSDRHGELFFGEGSRLTVL.

The rearrangement joins TRBV14 to TRBJ2-1; 7 bases are shared with TRBD2. This CDR3 region has 14 residues. Losses at the gene ends were 4 bases for V and 9 bases for J; bases not matched to a gene: 9. Germline V gene data show CDR1 as SGHDN and CDR2 as FVKESK. In nucleotides, the CDR3 is TGTGCCAGCAGCCGCCATGGACTAGACGGTGAGCAGTTCTTC. It translates to CASSRHGLDGEQFF.

The rearrangement links TRBV28 to TRBJ1-1, with D maybe TRBD1 (6 bases). CDR3 size: 14 residues. The V end lost 2 bases, the J end lost 5 bases, and 12 bases lay between the germline ends. From germline, CDR1 is MDHEN and CDR2 SYDVKM. This CDR3 reads CASSLAGADTEAFF. CDR3 DNA: TGTGCCAGCAGTTTAGCAGGGGCGGATACTGAAGCTTTCTTT.

This rearrangement joins TRBV5-5 to TRBJ1-2, with TRBD1 as a possible D gene (5 bases). Germline CDR1 and CDR2: SGHKS and YYEKEE (reference sequence). This CDR3 region has 13 residues. Trimming pared 4 bases from V and 8 bases from J, leaving 15 bases between. Here the CDR3 reads CASSPNSGWGYTF. The CDR3 nucleotides are TGTGCCAGCAGCCCAAATTCAGGGTGGGGCTACACCTTC. Looking up the rest from reference TRBV5-5 and TRBJ1-2 gives the full variable domain: DAGVTQSPTHLIKTRGQQVTLRCSPISGHKSVSWYQQVLGQGPQFIFQYYEKEERGRGNFPDRFSARQFPNYSSELNVNALLLGDSALYLCASSPNSGWGYTFGSGTRLTVV.

The rearrangement uses TRBV29-1 and TRBJ2-7; 7 bases fit TRBD2. The CDR3 runs to 13 residues. Germline CDR1 SQVTM, CDR2 ANQGSEA. J lost 5 bases, V lost 7 bases, and 11 bases had no gene match. CDR3 amino acids: CSASKAGRDEQYF. Here the CDR3 DNA reads TGCAGCGCCTCAAAAGCGGGAAGGGACGAGCAGTACTTC.

This chain joins TRBV27 and TRBJ2-2; D gene unclear. The CDR3 sequence is 16 residues long. CDR1 MNHEY and CDR2 SMNVEV come from the germline V gene (reference sequence). The V gene lost 6 bases and the J gene lost 4 bases, with 18 bases spanning the gap. The CDR3: CASRRFETSITGELFF. The CDR3 nucleotides are TGTGCCAGCAGGAGGTTCGAGACTTCTATCACCGGGGAGCTGTTTTTT.

The CDR3 spells CAWWTGSGNTIYF. DNA for the CDR3: TGTGCCTGGTGGACAGGGTCTGGAAACACCATATATTTT. J is TRBJ1-3 and V is TRBV30; 8 positions agree with TRBD1. The CDR3 loop spans 13 amino acids. After removal of 5 bases from V and 1 base from J, the junction contained 1 base not matched to a gene. Germline CDR1 and CDR2: GTSNPN and SVGIG (reference sequence).

The chain links TRBV6-5 to TRBJ1-1, with no clear D. Germline loops: CDR1 MNHEY, CDR2 SVGAGI. The CDR3 spans 14 residues. The V gene lost 0 bases and the J gene lost 1 base, with 6 bases spanning the gap. CDR3 DNA: TGTGCCAGCAGTTACTCGATGGGGAACACTGAAGCTTTCTTT. Encoded protein: CASSYSMGNTEAFF.

In DNA, the CDR3 is TGTGCCAGCAGCTTAAGTCCAGGACCCTACGAGCAGTACTTC. This translates into CASSLSPGPYEQYF. The chain combines TRBV7-3 with TRBJ2-7; no reliable D call. CDR3 length: 14 residues. The germline gives CDR1 SGHTA, CDR2 FQGTGA. V gave up 1 base and J gave up 2 bases, with 9 bases separating them. The whole variable domain, remainder taken from reference TRBV7-3 and TRBJ2-7, is GAGVSQTPSNKVTEKGKYVELRCDPISGHTALYWYRQSLGQGPEFLIYFQGTGAADDSGLPNDRFFAVRPEGSVSTLKIQRTERGDSAVYLCASSLSPGPYEQYFGPGTRLTVT.

In its sample, this clone was seen once. The gene calls are TRBV2 and TRBJ2-5, with a possible D match to TRBD1 (5 bases). The CDR3 runs 14 residues. Germline loops: CDR1 SNHLY, CDR2 FYNNEI. Deletions cut 7 bases from V and 5 bases from J, with 17 bases between. CDR3 nucleotides: TGTGCCAGCATTTTCAAGGGGTCCGGGGAGACCCAGTACTTC. Translation gives CASIFKGSGETQYF.